These 21 T cell receptor beta chains originate from one sample sequenced in a study of shared clonotypes between healthy human individuals. Measured with immunoSEQ multiplex PCR; TCRdb has only the in-frame clones, and not every one. The sample contains about 960,000 clones, approximately 80% of which appear only once. The sequenced sample was memory CD4+ T cells sorted from blood. As for subset: CD45RA-negative fraction. Receptors originate from a man in his late teens or twenties in good health.

The J gene is TRBJ2-1, the V gene TRBV5-1; 12 nucleotides match TRBD2. Per germline, CDR1 SGHRS and CDR2 YFSETQ. This CDR3 spans 16 amino acids. The CDR3, as DNA: TGCTCCACCGCACTAGCGGGGGGAGGCTCCTACAATGAGCAGTTCTTC. It yields the protein CSTALAGGGSYNEQFF. The whole variable domain, remainder taken from reference TRBV5-1 and TRBJ2-1, is KAGVTQTPRYLIKTRGQQVTLSCSPISGHRSVSWYQQTPGQGLQFLFEYFSETQRNKGNFPGRFSGRQFSNSRSEMNVSTLELGDSALYLCSTALAGGGSYNEQFFGPGTRLTVL.

With respect to this clone: In the same sample, other DNA sequences code for this CDR3. The rearrangement joins TRBV9 to TRBJ1-2, with a weak D call TRBD1 (5 bases). Trimming cost V 2 bases and J 2 bases, with 10 bases left between them. This CDR3 region has 14 residues. Germline V CDR1 and CDR2: SGDLS, YYNGEE. In DNA, the CDR3 is TGTGCCAGCAGCGTGGGGGTGGCGAACTATGGCTACACCTTC. Translated: CASSVGVANYGYTF.

Concerning this clone: Distinct nucleotide sequences in the sample also encode this CDR3. The chain employs TRBV2 and TRBJ2-5; D is unresolved. Germline CDR1 is SNHLY and CDR2 is FYNNEI. The CDR3 is made up of 13 amino acids. V lost 4 bases, J lost 2 bases, and 8 bases lay in between. The CDR3 region has the DNA TGTGCCAGCAGTGTGGTGCAGCAAGAGACCCAGTACTTC. Amino acids: CASSVVQQETQYF.

The chain joins TRBV4-1 to TRBJ2-3; D gene uncertain. CDR3 length: 15 amino acids. V was cut by 1 base and J by 0 bases, with 8 bases left in between. CDR1 is MGHRA and CDR2 is YSYEKL in the germline V gene. The DNA of the CDR3 is TGCGCCAGCAGCCAAGGAGCACCTAGCACAGATACGCAGTATTTT. Translation gives CASSQGAPSTDTQYF.

The genes are TRBV2 and TRBJ2-1; D is ambiguous. Germline V gene data show CDR1 as SNHLY and CDR2 as FYNNEI. CDR3 length: 14 residues. Trimming shortened V by 5 bases and J by 7 bases, and 15 bases separated the two germline ends. CDR3: CASSMNRIPNEQFF. The CDR3 DNA is TGTGCCAGCAGTATGAACCGGATCCCTAATGAGCAGTTCTTC.

The V gene is TRBV30, the J gene TRBJ2-4; D possibly matches TRBD1 or TRBD2 (5 bases each). Germline V gives CDR1 GTSNPN, CDR2 SVGIG (reference sequence). V was pared by 3 bases and J by 3 bases, with 15 bases between. This CDR3 has 15 amino acids. CDR3 in amino acids: CAWRVLWGSKNIQYF. CDR3 DNA sequence: TGTGCCTGGAGGGTCCTCTGGGGGAGCAAAAACATTCAGTACTTC.

The chain employs TRBV30 and TRBJ2-7, with D perhaps matching TRBD1 (6 bases). The CDR3 is 13 residues long. CDR1 GTSNPN and CDR2 SVGIG come from the germline V gene (reference sequence). V was shortened by 2 bases and J by 2 bases, with 10 bases between the two germline ends. This CDR3 reads CAWSKQGPYEQYF. In nucleotides, the CDR3 is TGTGCCTGGAGTAAACAGGGCCCCTACGAGCAGTACTTC.

This rearrangement joins TRBV5-4 to TRBJ2-7, with D hard to call. Trimming shortened V by 0 bases and J by 0 bases, and 10 bases separated the two germline ends. The CDR3 contains 15 residues. CDR1 and CDR2 (germline): SGHNT, YYREEE (reference sequence). The DNA for the CDR3 is TGTGCCAGCAGCTTGGCTCTAGTCTACTCCTACGAGCAGTACTTC. Encoded protein: CASSLALVYSYEQYF.

The V and J genes are TRBV30 and TRBJ2-2; D possibly corresponds to TRBD1 (6 bases). Germline assignment: CDR1 GTSNPN and CDR2 SVGIG (reference sequence). Trimming removed 4 bases at V and 1 base at J, with 16 bases between. The CDR3 has 16 amino acids. As DNA, the CDR3 is TGTGCCTGGAACGGAGGTGGCAGGGGGAACACCGGGGAGCTGTTTTTT. Its protein is CAWNGGGRGNTGELFF.

The chain links TRBV7-8 to TRBJ2-6, with D perhaps TRBD1 (6 bases). CDR1 is SGHVS and CDR2 is FQNEAQ in the germline V gene. The V gene lost 8 bases and the J gene lost 0 bases, with 11 bases spanning the gap. The CDR3 length is 15 residues. The CDR3: CASGAGASGANVLTF. The CDR3 DNA reads as TGTGCCAGCGGTGCAGGGGCCTCTGGGGCCAACGTCCTGACTTTC.

The V gene is TRBV28, the J gene TRBJ1-1; D is undetermined. This CDR3 has 16 amino acids. Per germline, CDR1 MDHEN and CDR2 SYDVKM. Trimming removed 7 bases at V and 1 base at J, with 19 bases between. Written as DNA, the CDR3 is TGTGCCAGCAACACCTATTGGGAGGATGGGAACACTGAAGCTTTCTTT. It codes for CASNTYWEDGNTEAFF.

The chain carries TRBV5-5 and TRBJ1-1; weak D call: TRBD1 (6 bases). The germline gives CDR1 SGHKS, CDR2 YYEKEE (reference sequence). The CDR3 totals 15 residues. V was cut by 6 bases and J by 1 base, with 16 bases left in between. The DNA of the CDR3 is TGTGCCAGCACCCTCCTTTGGGGACAGAACACTGAAGCTTTCTTT. Amino acid sequence: CASTLLWGQNTEAFF.

This clone was observed once. Other DNA sequences of this sample code for an identical CDR3. V and J are TRBV6-5 and TRBJ1-6; no clear D gene. Germline-derived CDR1 and CDR2 are MNHEY and SVGAGI. There are 9 residues in the CDR3. As DNA, the CDR3 is TGTGCGTCCGGTTCACCCCTCCACTTT. Protein sequence: CASGSPLHF.

The V gene is TRBV27, the J gene TRBJ2-6; D is perhaps TRBD2 (6 bases). The CDR3 runs 15 residues. The germline V gene has CDR1 MNHEY and CDR2 SMNVEV (reference sequence). Trimming removed 4 bases from V and 0 bases from J, with 7 bases in between. CDR3 bases: TGTGCCAGCAGTTGGGGAGGCTCTGGGGCCAACGTCCTGACTTTC. Residues: CASSWGGSGANVLTF.

About this clone itself: Within the sample, other DNA sequences also encode this same CDR3. The chain couples TRBV6-1 to TRBJ2-7, with a tentative D call TRBD1 (6 bases). This CDR3 region has 15 residues. Trimming shortened V by 2 bases and J by 2 bases, and 13 bases separated the two germline ends. Per the germline V gene, CDR1 is MNHNS and CDR2 is SASEGT. The CDR3 region has the DNA TGTGCCAGCAGTGAAAGTGGAACAGGGACCTACGAGCAGTACTTC. It encodes CASSESGTGTYEQYF.

The V gene is TRBV2, the J gene TRBJ2-3; either TRBD1 or TRBD2 may fit D (5 bases each). CDR1 SNHLY and CDR2 FYNNEI come from the germline V gene. The CDR3 consists of 16 residues. Trimming took 3 bases from V and 3 from J, leaving 16 bases between them. CDR3 region: CASSDRGSGGTDTQYF. DNA of the CDR3: TGTGCCAGCAGTGACCGGGGCAGTGGTGGGACAGATACGCAGTATTTT.

The V and J genes are TRBV9 and TRBJ2-1; 7 positions match TRBD2. This CDR3 spans 18 amino acids. The germline V gene has CDR1 SGDLS and CDR2 YYNGEE. Unmatched junction bases numbered 17, after V lost 3 bases and J lost 5 bases. CDR3 sequence (DNA): TGTGCCAGCAGCGCCGAGATATGGACTCAAGGGACTAACAATGAGCAGTTCTTC. Its protein is CASSAEIWTQGTNNEQFF.

This chain joins TRBV30 and TRBJ2-2; D may be TRBD2 (6 bases). This CDR3 is 13 amino acids long. Trimming stripped 4 bases from V and 1 base from J, with 7 bases between. Germline CDR1 reads GTSNPN; CDR2 reads SVGIG (reference sequence). The CDR3 coding sequence is TGTGCCTGGAACGGGGGGAACACCGGGGAGCTGTTTTTT. It is translated as CAWNGGNTGELFF.

The chain is built from TRBV7-9 and TRBJ2-1, with TRBD1 identical over 10 bases. The CDR3 is 14 residues long. The germline V gene has CDR1 SEHNR and CDR2 FQNEAQ (reference sequence). With V trimmed by 5 bases and J by 8 bases, 6 bases remained unmatched. CDR3 nucleotide sequence: TGTGCCAGCAGCCCCGGACAGGGGGGGGATGAGCAGTTCTTC. Protein product: CASSPGQGGDEQFF.

The CDR3 sequence is CASSLMGGSRAYEQYF. CDR3 bases: TGTGCCAGCAGCTTAATGGGCGGGAGTAGGGCCTACGAGCAGTACTTC. The gene calls are TRBV7-9 and TRBJ2-7, with TRBD2 matching 7 bases. This CDR3 region has 16 residues. CDR1 and CDR2 from the germline V gene are SEHNR and FQNEAQ (reference sequence). With 2 bases clipped from V and 2 bases from J, the junction kept 9 bases outside the gene matches.

V usage is TRBV6-5 and J usage is TRBJ2-5; the D gene is possibly TRBD1 (5 bases). Germline V gene sequence: CDR1 MNHEY, CDR2 SVGAGI. Between the trimmed V and J ends, which lost 8 bases and 2 bases, there was a span of 9 bases. This CDR3 contains 12 residues. CDR3 sequence (DNA): TGTGCCAGCGTAGACAGACAAGAGACCCAGTACTTC. Residues: CASVDRQETQYF.